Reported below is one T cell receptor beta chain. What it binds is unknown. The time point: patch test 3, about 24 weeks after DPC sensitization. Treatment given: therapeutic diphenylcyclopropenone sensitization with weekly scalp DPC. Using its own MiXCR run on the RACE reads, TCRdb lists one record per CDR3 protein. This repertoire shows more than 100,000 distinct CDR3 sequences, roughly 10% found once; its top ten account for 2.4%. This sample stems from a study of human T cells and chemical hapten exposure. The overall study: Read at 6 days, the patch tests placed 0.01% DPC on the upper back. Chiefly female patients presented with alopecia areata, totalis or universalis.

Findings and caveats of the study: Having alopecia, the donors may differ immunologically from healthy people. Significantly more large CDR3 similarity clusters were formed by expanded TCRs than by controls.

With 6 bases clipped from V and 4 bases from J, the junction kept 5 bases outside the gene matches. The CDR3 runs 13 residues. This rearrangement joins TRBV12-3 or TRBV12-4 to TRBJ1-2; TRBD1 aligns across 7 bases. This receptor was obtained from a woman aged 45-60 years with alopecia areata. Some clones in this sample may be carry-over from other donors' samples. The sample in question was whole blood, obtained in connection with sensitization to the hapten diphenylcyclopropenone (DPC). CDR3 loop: CASRTGQSYGYTF. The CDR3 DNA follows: TGTGCCAGCAGGACGGGACAGAGCTATGGCTACACCTTC.